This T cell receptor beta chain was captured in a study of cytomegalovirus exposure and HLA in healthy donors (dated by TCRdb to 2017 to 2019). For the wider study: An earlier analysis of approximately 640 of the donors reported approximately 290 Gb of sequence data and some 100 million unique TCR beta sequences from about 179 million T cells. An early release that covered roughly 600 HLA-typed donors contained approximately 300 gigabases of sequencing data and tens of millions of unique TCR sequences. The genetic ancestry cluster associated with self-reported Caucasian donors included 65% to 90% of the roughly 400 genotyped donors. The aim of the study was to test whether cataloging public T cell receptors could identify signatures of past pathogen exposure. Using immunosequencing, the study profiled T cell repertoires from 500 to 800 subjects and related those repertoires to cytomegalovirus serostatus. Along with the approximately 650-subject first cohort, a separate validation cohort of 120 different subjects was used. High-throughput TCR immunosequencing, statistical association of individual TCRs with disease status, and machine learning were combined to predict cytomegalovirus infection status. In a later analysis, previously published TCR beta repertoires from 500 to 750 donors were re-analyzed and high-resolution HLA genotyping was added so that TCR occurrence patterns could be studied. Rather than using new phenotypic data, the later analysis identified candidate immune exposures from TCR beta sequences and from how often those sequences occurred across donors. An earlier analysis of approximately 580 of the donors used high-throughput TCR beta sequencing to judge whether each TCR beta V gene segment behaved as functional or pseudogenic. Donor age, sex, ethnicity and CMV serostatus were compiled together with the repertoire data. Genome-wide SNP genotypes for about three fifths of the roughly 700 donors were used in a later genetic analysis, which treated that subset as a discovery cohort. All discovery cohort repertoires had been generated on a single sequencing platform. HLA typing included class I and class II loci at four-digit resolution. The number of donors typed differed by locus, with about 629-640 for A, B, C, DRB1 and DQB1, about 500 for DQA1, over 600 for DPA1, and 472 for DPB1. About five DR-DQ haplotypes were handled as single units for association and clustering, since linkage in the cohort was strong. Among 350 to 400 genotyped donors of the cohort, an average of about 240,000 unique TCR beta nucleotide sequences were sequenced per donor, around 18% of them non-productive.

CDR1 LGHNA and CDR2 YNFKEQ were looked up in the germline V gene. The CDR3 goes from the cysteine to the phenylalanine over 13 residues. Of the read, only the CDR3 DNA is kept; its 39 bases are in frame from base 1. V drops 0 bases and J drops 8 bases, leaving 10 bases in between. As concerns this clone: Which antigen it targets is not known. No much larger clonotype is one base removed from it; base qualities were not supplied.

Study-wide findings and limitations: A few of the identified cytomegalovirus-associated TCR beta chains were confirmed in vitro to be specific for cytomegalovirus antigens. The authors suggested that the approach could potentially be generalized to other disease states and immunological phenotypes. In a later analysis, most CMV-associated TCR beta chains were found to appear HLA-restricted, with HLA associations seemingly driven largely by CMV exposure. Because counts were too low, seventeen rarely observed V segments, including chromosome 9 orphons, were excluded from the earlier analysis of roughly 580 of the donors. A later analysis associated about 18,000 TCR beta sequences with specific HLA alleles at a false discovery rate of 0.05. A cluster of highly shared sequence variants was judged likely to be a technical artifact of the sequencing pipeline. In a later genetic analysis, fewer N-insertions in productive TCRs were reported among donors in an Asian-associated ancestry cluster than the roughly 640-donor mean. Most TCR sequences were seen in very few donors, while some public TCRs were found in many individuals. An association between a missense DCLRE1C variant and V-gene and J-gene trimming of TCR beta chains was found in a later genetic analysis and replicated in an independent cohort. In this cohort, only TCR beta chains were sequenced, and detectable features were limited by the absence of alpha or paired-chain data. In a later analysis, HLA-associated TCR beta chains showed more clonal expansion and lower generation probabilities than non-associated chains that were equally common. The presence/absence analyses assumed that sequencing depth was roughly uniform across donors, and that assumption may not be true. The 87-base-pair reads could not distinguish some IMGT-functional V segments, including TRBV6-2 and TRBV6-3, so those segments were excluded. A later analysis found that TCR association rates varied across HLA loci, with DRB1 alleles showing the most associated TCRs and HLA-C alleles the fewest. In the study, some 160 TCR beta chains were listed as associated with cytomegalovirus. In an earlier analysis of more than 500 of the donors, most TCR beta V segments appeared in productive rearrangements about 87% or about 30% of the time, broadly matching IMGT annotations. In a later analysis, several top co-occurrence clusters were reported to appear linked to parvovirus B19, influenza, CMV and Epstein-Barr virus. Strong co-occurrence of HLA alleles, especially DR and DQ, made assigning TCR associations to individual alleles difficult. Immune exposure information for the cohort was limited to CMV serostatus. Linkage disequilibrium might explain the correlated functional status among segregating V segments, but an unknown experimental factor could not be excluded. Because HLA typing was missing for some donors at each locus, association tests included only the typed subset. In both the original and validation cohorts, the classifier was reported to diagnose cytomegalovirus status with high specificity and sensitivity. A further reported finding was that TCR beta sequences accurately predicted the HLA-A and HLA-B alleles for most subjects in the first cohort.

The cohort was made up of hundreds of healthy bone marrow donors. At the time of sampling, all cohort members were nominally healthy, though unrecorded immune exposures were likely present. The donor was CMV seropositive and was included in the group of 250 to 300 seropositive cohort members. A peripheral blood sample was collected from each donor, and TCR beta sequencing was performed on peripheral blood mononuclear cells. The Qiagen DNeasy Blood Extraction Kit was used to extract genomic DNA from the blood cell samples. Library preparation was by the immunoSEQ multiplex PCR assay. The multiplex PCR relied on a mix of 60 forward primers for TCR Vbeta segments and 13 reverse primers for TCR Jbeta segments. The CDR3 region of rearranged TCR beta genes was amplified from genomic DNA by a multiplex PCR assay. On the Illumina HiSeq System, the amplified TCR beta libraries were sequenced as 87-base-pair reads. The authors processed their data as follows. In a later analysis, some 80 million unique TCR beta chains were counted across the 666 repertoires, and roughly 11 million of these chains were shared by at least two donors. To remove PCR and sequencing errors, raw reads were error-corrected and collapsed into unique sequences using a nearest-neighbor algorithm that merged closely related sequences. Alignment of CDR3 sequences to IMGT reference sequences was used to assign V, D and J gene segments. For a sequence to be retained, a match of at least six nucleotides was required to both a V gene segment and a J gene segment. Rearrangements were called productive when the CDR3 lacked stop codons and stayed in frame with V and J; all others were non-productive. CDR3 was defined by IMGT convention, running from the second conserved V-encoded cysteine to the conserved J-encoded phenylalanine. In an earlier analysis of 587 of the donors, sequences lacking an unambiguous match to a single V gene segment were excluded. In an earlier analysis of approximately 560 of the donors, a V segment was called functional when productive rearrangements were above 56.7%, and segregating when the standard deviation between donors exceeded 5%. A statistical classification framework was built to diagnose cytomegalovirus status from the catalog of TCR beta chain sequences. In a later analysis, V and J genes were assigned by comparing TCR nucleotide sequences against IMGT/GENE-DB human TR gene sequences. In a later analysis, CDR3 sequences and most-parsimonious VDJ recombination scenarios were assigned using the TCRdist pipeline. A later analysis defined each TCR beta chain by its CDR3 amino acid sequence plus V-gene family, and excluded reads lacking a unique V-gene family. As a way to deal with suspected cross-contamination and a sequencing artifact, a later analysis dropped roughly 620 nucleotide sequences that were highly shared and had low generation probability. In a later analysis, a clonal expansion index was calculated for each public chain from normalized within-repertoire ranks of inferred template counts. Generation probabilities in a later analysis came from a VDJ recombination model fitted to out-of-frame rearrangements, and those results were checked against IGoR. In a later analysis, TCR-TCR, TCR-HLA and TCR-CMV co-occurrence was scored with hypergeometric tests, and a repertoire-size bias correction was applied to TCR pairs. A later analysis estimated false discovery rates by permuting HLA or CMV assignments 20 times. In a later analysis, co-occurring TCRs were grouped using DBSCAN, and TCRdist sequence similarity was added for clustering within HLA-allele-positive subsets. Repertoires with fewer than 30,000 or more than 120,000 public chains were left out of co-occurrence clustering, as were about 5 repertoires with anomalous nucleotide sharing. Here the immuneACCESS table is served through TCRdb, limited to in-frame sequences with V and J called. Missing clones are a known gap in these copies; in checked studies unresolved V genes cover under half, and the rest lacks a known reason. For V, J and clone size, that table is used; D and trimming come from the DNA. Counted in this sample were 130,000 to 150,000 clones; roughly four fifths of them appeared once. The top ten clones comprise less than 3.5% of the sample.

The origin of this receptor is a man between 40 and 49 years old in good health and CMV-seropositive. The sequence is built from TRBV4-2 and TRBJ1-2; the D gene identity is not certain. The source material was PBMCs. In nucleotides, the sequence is TGTGCCAGCAGCCAAGATCTGCGGTGGGGCTACACCTTC. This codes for CASSQDLRWGYTF.